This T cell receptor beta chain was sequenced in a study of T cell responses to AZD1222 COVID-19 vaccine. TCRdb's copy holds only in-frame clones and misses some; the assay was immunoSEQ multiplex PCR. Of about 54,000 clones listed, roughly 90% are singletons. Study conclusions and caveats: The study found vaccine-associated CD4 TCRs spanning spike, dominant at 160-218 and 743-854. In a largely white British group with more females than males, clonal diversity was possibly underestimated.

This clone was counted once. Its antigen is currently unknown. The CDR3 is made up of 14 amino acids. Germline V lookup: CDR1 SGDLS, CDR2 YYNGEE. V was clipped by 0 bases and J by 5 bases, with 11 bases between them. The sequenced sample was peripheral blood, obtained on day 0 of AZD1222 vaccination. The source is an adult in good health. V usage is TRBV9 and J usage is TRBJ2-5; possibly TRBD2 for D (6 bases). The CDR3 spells CASSVGLVGETQYF. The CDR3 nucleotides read TGTGCCAGCAGCGTAGGACTAGTGGGCGAGACCCAGTACTTC.